This TCR beta chain was obtained from a study of blood T cells in healthy people across ages. This clonotype turned up a few times. A second roughly 6 to 12 cycle PCR used barcoded and J-beta primers. From the 5' RACE reads, TCRdb called clonotypes with MiXCR, one entry per CDR3 protein. Of under 1,000,000 distinct CDR3 sequences listed, 35% to 40% are singletons. The CDR3 has 12 residues. The V end lost 7 bases, the J end lost 5 bases, and 11 bases lay between the germline ends. Germline assignment: CDR1 MDHEN and CDR2 SYDVKM. The receptor was derived from a man aged 18 to 30 in good health. The V and J genes are TRBV28 and TRBJ1-1; D perhaps matches TRBD1 (5 bases). Material: blood. This CDR3 reads CASNGGGTEAFF. The CDR3 coding sequence is TGTGCCAGCAATGGGGGAGGTACTGAAGCTTTCTTT. Filled out from reference TRBV28 and TRBJ1-1, the complete variable domain reads DVKVTQSSRYLVKRTGEKVFLECVQDMDHENMFWYRQDPGLGLRLIYFSYDVKMKEKGDIPEGYSVSREKKERFSLILESASTNQTSMYLCASNGGGTEAFFGQGTRLTVV.